A selection of T cell receptor beta chains follows, all from one sample in a study of blood T cell repertoires in COVID-19. Repertoires were generated with immunoSEQ multiplex PCR, while TCRdb's copy carries only in-frame clones and drops some. The sample holds around 78,000 clones, roughly 82% seen once. Specimen: peripheral blood. These receptors originate from a human donor in a cohort sampled during active COVID-19. Each CDR3 is given with its conserved first and last residue. The order of the fields is J gene, V gene, CDR3 protein.

j_call: TRBJ1-1; v_call: TRBV9; cdr3_aa: CASSVGPNTEAFF
j_call: TRBJ2-7; v_call: TRBV5-6; cdr3_aa: CASSPEGVGYEQYF
j_call: TRBJ1-3; v_call: TRBV7-9; cdr3_aa: CASRRGSSGNTIYF
j_call: TRBJ2-1; v_call: TRBV11-3; cdr3_aa: CASSSDTDPYNEQFF
j_call: TRBJ2-7; v_call: TRBV5-1; cdr3_aa: CASSKGDSSYEQYF
j_call: TRBJ1-1; v_call: TRBV9; cdr3_aa: CASSGRDRVTEAFF
j_call: TRBJ1-4; v_call: TRBV6-5; cdr3_aa: CASSYKKIQGNEKLFF
j_call: TRBJ1-2; v_call: TRBV7-2; cdr3_aa: CASSLVTGTGYTF
j_call: TRBJ1-6; v_call: TRBV18; cdr3_aa: CASSPLGQGDSPLHF
j_call: TRBJ1-5; v_call: TRBV15; cdr3_aa: CATSRAGTGLSNQPQHF
j_call: TRBJ2-7; v_call: TRBV5-5; cdr3_aa: CASSLLRGGAAYEQYF
j_call: TRBJ1-3; v_call: TRBV5-1; cdr3_aa: CASSAGTALGDGNTIYF
j_call: TRBJ1-6; v_call: TRBV20-1; cdr3_aa: CRPGGSLHF
j_call: TRBJ2-7; v_call: TRBV30; cdr3_aa: CAWRNRVDNEQYF
j_call: TRBJ1-3; v_call: TRBV19; cdr3_aa: CASRFGSTNSGNTIYF
j_call: TRBJ2-2; v_call: TRBV2; cdr3_aa: CASRQTGAGELFF
j_call: TRBJ1-5; v_call: TRBV3-1/TRBV3-2; cdr3_aa: CASSQLTGTNQPQHF
j_call: TRBJ1-5; v_call: TRBV19; cdr3_aa: CASSLSVSSNQPQHF
j_call: TRBJ1-2; v_call: TRBV18; cdr3_aa: CASSPIGEEGYTF
j_call: TRBJ1-1; v_call: TRBV2; cdr3_aa: CASSMGSRPAIAFF
j_call: TRBJ2-3; v_call: TRBV4-2; cdr3_aa: CASSQVRLGSDTDTQYF
j_call: TRBJ2-1; v_call: TRBV5-4; cdr3_aa: CASSLDYQGLQFF
j_call: TRBJ2-5; v_call: TRBV28; cdr3_aa: CASSFWTKGRGRQETQYF
j_call: TRBJ2-3; v_call: TRBV24-1; cdr3_aa: CATSDRSGTDTQYF
j_call: TRBJ2-7; v_call: TRBV6-2/TRBV6-3; cdr3_aa: CASSSWGGSYEQYF
j_call: TRBJ1-3; v_call: TRBV29-1; cdr3_aa: CSVLGQGTGNTIYF
j_call: TRBJ2-1; v_call: TRBV5-4; cdr3_aa: CASSLLAGGPHEQFF
j_call: TRBJ2-1; v_call: TRBV3-1/TRBV3-2; cdr3_aa: CASSSRTSRYSYNEQFF
j_call: TRBJ2-7; v_call: TRBV5-1; cdr3_aa: CASSSWTDGYEQYF
j_call: TRBJ2-3; v_call: TRBV6-5; cdr3_aa: CASKGEVSDTQYF
j_call: TRBJ2-7; v_call: TRBV11-2; cdr3_aa: CASSLDKQYF
j_call: TRBJ2-3; v_call: TRBV2; cdr3_aa: CASSLAGGYADTQYF
j_call: TRBJ2-1; v_call: TRBV5-1; cdr3_aa: CASSSTPQGTTYNEQFF
j_call: TRBJ2-1; v_call: TRBV12-3/TRBV12-4; cdr3_aa: CASSPVQYNEQFF
j_call: TRBJ1-2; v_call: TRBV5-1; cdr3_aa: CASSLTSGGSRYGYTF
j_call: TRBJ2-7; v_call: TRBV2; cdr3_aa: CASSDPRGQQYF
j_call: TRBJ2-7; v_call: TRBV14; cdr3_aa: CASSPRRGFSYEQYF
j_call: TRBJ2-1; v_call: TRBV7-2; cdr3_aa: CASSLDPAGSEQFF
j_call: TRBJ2-6; v_call: TRBV6-4; cdr3_aa: CASSRTGATSFSGANVLTF
j_call: TRBJ2-7; v_call: TRBV27; cdr3_aa: CASSLSGEGYEQYF
j_call: TRBJ1-4; v_call: TRBV5-6; cdr3_aa: CASSLFLTGENEKLFF
j_call: TRBJ1-2; v_call: TRBV3-1/TRBV3-2; cdr3_aa: CASSPRAEYGYTF
j_call: TRBJ2-1; v_call: TRBV7-2; cdr3_aa: CASSFGGSYNEQFF
j_call: TRBJ1-1; v_call: TRBV18; cdr3_aa: CASSTDRGTEAFF
j_call: TRBJ2-7; v_call: TRBV4-2; cdr3_aa: CASSQDIQREQYF
j_call: TRBJ2-7; v_call: TRBV2; cdr3_aa: CASSEGTSDYYEQYF
j_call: TRBJ1-4; v_call: TRBV11-2; cdr3_aa: CASSLGEGATNEKLFF
j_call: TRBJ2-7; v_call: TRBV5-4; cdr3_aa: CASRFWGGSYEQYF
j_call: TRBJ2-3; v_call: TRBV18; cdr3_aa: CASSPGTGGRTDTQYF
j_call: TRBJ1-5; v_call: TRBV19; cdr3_aa: CATQEGRKSNQPQHF
j_call: TRBJ2-5; v_call: TRBV9; cdr3_aa: CASSPGQLQETQYF
j_call: TRBJ1-4; v_call: TRBV11-2; cdr3_aa: CASSRFGDTNEKLFF